This T cell receptor (beta chain) appears in the sequencing data of a study of cytomegalovirus exposure and HLA in healthy donors. The overall study: Around 80 million unique TCRs from HLA-typed donors were held in an early data release.

The PCR had 60 Vbeta and 13 Jbeta primers. This table comes from immunoSEQ multiplex PCR, and its TCRdb copy is limited to in-frame clones, with some not included. The table includes around 200,000 clones, about 80% detected once. The CDR3 spans 16 residues. With 2 bases clipped from V and 1 base from J, the junction kept 3 bases outside the gene matches. Per the germline V gene, CDR1 is KGHSH and CDR2 is LQKENI. The receptor's source is a young woman in good health and CMV-seropositive. The sequenced sample was PBMCs. This chain joins TRBV18 and TRBJ2-2; TRBD2 agrees at 8 bases. This chain's CDR3 is CASSPTAGVNTGELFF. As DNA, the CDR3 is TGTGCCAGCTCACCAACAGCGGGGGTGAACACCGGGGAGCTGTTTTTT.